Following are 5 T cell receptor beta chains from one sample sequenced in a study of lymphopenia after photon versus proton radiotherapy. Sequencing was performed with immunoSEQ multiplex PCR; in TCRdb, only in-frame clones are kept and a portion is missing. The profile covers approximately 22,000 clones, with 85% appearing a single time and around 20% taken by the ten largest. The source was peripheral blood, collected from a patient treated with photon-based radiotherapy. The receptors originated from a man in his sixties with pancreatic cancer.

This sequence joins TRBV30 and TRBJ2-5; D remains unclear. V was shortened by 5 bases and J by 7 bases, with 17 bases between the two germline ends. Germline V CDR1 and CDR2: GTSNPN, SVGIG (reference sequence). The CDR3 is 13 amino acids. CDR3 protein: CAWDDPSLLTQYF. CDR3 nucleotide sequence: TGTGCCTGGGACGACCCATCTTTACTGACCCAGTACTTC.

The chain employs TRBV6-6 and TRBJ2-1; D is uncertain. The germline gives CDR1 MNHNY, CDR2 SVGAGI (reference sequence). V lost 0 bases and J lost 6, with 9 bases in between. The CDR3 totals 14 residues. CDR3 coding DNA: TGTGCCAGCAGTTACTCCCAAATCCTCAATGAGCAGTTCTTC. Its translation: CASSYSQILNEQFF.

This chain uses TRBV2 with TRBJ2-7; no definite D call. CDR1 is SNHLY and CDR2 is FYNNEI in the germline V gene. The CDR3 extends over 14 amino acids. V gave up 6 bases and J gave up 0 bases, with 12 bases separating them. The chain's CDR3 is CASSMRPSSYEQYF. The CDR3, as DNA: TGTGCCAGCAGCATGAGGCCTAGCTCCTACGAGCAGTACTTC.

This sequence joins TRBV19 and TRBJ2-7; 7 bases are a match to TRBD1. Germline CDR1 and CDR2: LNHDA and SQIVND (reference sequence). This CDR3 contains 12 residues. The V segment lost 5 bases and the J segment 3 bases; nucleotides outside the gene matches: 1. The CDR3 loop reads CASSAGGYEQYF. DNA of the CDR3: TGTGCCAGTAGTGCAGGGGGCTACGAGCAGTACTTC.

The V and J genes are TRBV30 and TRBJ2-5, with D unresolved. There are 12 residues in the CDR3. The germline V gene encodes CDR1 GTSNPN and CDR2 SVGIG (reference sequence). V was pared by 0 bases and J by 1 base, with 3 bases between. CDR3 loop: CAWSVLQETQYF. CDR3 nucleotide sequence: TGTGCCTGGAGTGTACTCCAAGAGACCCAGTACTTC.